A single sample gave rise to the 13 T cell receptor beta chains below, sequenced in a study of shared clonotypes between healthy human individuals. Repertoires were generated with immunoSEQ multiplex PCR, while TCRdb's copy carries only in-frame clones and drops some. The sample holds 450,000 to 600,000 clones, around 80% seen once. The sample consisted of PBMCs. These receptors all stem from a middle-aged woman in good health. Some clones in this sample may be carry-over from other donors' samples.

This rearrangement joins TRBV4-1 to TRBJ2-1; D possibly uses TRBD1 or TRBD2 (5 bases each). From germline, CDR1 is MGHRA and CDR2 YSYEKL. V lost 3 bases and J lost 2, with 17 bases in between. The CDR3 is 17 residues long. This CDR3 is CASSQPPGQGPYNEQFF. CDR3 nucleotide sequence: TGCGCCAGCAGCCAGCCCCCGGGGCAGGGCCCCTACAATGAGCAGTTCTTC.

The table lists this clone with many counts. The chain employs TRBV11-2 and TRBJ1-2, with D possibly matching TRBD1 (5 bases). Germline lookup yields CDR1 SGHAT and CDR2 FQNNGV. The CDR3 covers 15 residues. V lost 2 bases, J lost 2 bases, and 12 bases lay in between. The CDR3 region has the DNA TGTGCCAGCAGCTTAAGAGGTGGGGGGAACTATGGCTACACCTTC. Translation: CASSLRGGGNYGYTF. The full variable domain, in which reference TRBV11-2 and TRBJ1-2 provide the parts outside the CDR3, is EAGVAQSPRYKIIEKRQSVAFWCNPISGHATLYWYQQILGQGPKLLIQFQNNGVVDDSQLPKDRFSAERLKGVDSTLKIQPAKLEDSAVYLCASSLRGGGNYGYTFGSGTRLTVV.

In its sample, this clone was seen a few times. V and J are TRBV15 and TRBJ2-6, with D possibly being TRBD1 (5 bases). Looked up from germline, CDR1 is LNHNV and CDR2 is YYDKDF (reference sequence). The length of the CDR3 is 19 residues. Trimming left V 3 bases short and J 0 bases short, with 18 bases between. The CDR3 nucleotides are TGTGCCACCAGCAGGAAGAGGACATCGGACATCTCTGGGGCCAACGTCCTGACTTTC. Its translation is CATSRKRTSDISGANVLTF.

Note on this clone: Additional DNA sequences in this sample encode the identical CDR3. J is TRBJ2-7 and V is TRBV7-9; D possibly corresponds to TRBD2 (5 bases). The V gene lost 6 bases and the J gene lost 2 bases, with 11 bases spanning the gap. CDR3 length: 13 amino acids. From germline, CDR1 is SEHNR and CDR2 FQNEAQ (reference sequence). CDR3 bases: TGTGCCAGCAGTCCCTCGGGGACCTACGAGCAGTACTTC. Translating it yields CASSPSGTYEQYF.

The chain employs TRBV7-6 and TRBJ2-1; no definite D call. V lost 2 bases and J lost 5, with 7 bases in between. CDR3 length: 13 amino acids. Germline-derived CDR1 and CDR2 are SGHVS and FNYEAQ. The CDR3 DNA reads as TGTGCCAGCAGCTTAAGACTCAACAATGAGCAGTTCTTC. This codes for CASSLRLNNEQFF.

The rearrangement uses TRBV6-1 and TRBJ2-6; D is perhaps TRBD1 (6 bases). This CDR3 has 17 amino acids. Trimming removed 3 bases at V and 2 bases at J, with 14 bases between. The germline V gene has CDR1 MNHNS and CDR2 SASEGT. The CDR3 bases are TGTGCCAGCAGTGATCAACAGGGCCGGGCTGGGGCCAACGTCCTGACTTTC. It codes for CASSDQQGRAGANVLTF.

V gene TRBV19 combines with J gene TRBJ2-1; 8 bases line up with TRBD2. Trimming removed 9 bases from V and 0 bases from J; junction bases left unmatched: 13. Looked up from germline, CDR1 is LNHDA and CDR2 is SQIVND (reference sequence). The CDR3 consists of 17 residues. The CDR3 DNA is TGTGCCAGCGCCCCGACTAGCGCGGGAAGCTCCTACAATGAGCAGTTCTTC. Translated: CASAPTSAGSSYNEQFF.

V and J are TRBV6-1 and TRBJ1-2, with D perhaps TRBD1 (5 bases). V was cut by 2 bases and J by 5 bases, with 18 bases left in between. Per germline, CDR1 MNHNS and CDR2 SASEGT. The CDR3 spans 16 residues. This chain's CDR3 is CASSERAGTEGYGYTF. The DNA for the CDR3 is TGTGCCAGCAGTGAAAGGGCCGGGACCGAGGGGTATGGCTACACCTTC.

The chain employs TRBV7-9 and TRBJ2-1, with 11 bases that match TRBD2. CDR3 size: 18 residues. Per germline, CDR1 SEHNR and CDR2 FQNEAQ (reference sequence). The ends lost 2 bases at V and 4 bases at J; junction bases unmatched: 10. CDR3 region: CASSLPYRLAGLYNEQFF. The CDR3 region has the DNA TGTGCCAGCAGCTTACCCTACCGACTAGCGGGACTTTACAATGAGCAGTTCTTC. Full variable domain (rest looked up from reference TRBV7-9 and TRBJ2-1): DTGVSQNPRHKITKRGQNVTFRCDPISEHNRLYWYRQTLGQGPEFLTYFQNEAQLEKSRLLSDRFSAERPKGSFSTLEIQRTEQGDSAMYLCASSLPYRLAGLYNEQFFGPGTRLTVL.

The rearrangement links TRBV25-1 to TRBJ1-6; D is unclear. Germline V CDR1 and CDR2: MGHDK, SYGVNS. The CDR3 is 14 amino acids. The V end lost 6 bases, the J end lost 8 bases, and 14 bases lay between the germline ends. The CDR3 sequence: CASRAGGGDSPLHF. For the CDR3, the DNA is TGTGCCAGCAGGGCTGGTGGCGGGGATTCACCCCTCCACTTT.

The V gene is TRBV28, the J gene TRBJ2-2; no clear D. The V end lost 1 base, the J end lost 1 base, and 10 bases lay between the germline ends. The CDR3 runs to 16 residues. The germline V gene has CDR1 MDHEN and CDR2 SYDVKM. CDR3 DNA sequence: TGTGCCAGCAGTTTATTAGGCCTGCAGAACACCGGGGAGCTGTTTTTT. Translated, it gives CASSLLGLQNTGELFF. The variable domain in full, completed from reference TRBV28 and TRBJ2-2, reads DVKVTQSSRYLVKRTGEKVFLECVQDMDHENMFWYRQDPGLGLRLIYFSYDVKMKEKGDIPEGYSVSREKKERFSLILESASTNQTSMYLCASSLLGLQNTGELFFGEGSRLTVL.

V usage is TRBV5-4 and J usage is TRBJ2-3, with no clear D. This CDR3 has 15 amino acids. Germline V lookup: CDR1 SGHNT, CDR2 YYREEE (reference sequence). V gave up 0 bases and J gave up 5 bases, with 13 bases separating them. CDR3 nucleotides: TGTGCCAGCAGCTTGGCCAAGACCCCGGGAGATACGCAGTATTTT. This sequence encodes CASSLAKTPGDTQYF.

The chain joins TRBV6-1 to TRBJ2-7; TRBD2 aligns across 13 bases. The trim removed 6 bases at V and 7 bases at J, leaving 6 bases unmatched. The germline gives CDR1 MNHNS, CDR2 SASEGT. This CDR3 is 14 amino acids long. The CDR3 bases are TGTGCCAGCAGCGGGACTAGCGGGACCCGGGAGCAGTACTTC. The encoded protein is CASSGTSGTREQYF.